A selection of T cell receptor beta chains follows, all from one sample in a study of control samples from healthy donors and cancer patients. The method was immunoSEQ multiplex PCR; TCRdb's version includes in-frame clones alone and lacks a portion of them. The sample consists of some 98,000 clones, approximately 88% of them appearing once. Sequences were obtained from PBMCs. The receptors shown here come from a man between 65 and 85 years old with lung cancer. The conserved cysteine and the conserved F or W are not part of the CDR3 here. Size is stated for part of the rows, as once, few or many counts, or as a class when the clone is expanded.

J | size | V | CDR3
TRBJ2-5 | NA | TRBV24-1 | ATSPAGGPRETQY
TRBJ2-2 | NA | TRBV24-1 | ATSDLVIAENTGELF
TRBJ2-2 | many | TRBV7-9 | ASSLVGSTGELF
TRBJ1-3 | few | TRBV11-1 | ASSLTNTIY
TRBJ1-3 | NA | TRBV3-1/TRBV3-2 | ASSQVGADGNTIY
TRBJ2-7 | few | TRBV9 | ASSPGQGNEQY
TRBJ2-1 | NA | TRBV27 | ASSPGTGVNEQF
TRBJ1-5 | NA | TRBV6-2/TRBV6-3 | ASSFPGAQPQH
TRBJ2-2 | NA | TRBV5-1 | ASSTGTENTGELF
TRBJ1-6 | NA | TRBV18 | ASSRGLDTRSPLH
TRBJ1-1 | NA | TRBV24-1 | ATKGGLGHTEAF